This TCR beta chain appears in the sequencing data of a study of T cells after yellow fever vaccination. Study results and caveats: Primary-vaccination clones mostly resurfaced post-booster (about 95% CD4, more than 85% CD8).

TCRdb processed the 5' RACE reads anew with MiXCR; each CDR3 protein has one entry. Among around 350,000 distinct CDR3 sequences listed, more than 9% were seen once. The CDR3 covers 14 residues. The ends were cut back, 6 bases at V and 3 bases at J, with 14 bases in the middle. Germline assignment: CDR1 MNHNS and CDR2 SASEGT. This clonotype was counted at least ten times. Its antigen is currently unknown. This specimen was PBMCs, taken on the day of the first yellow fever vaccination. The genes are TRBV6-1 and TRBJ2-5, with D possibly TRBD1 on 6 matching bases. The TCR was taken from a man in his late teens or twenties who received the YFV17D yellow fever vaccine. The CDR3 DNA reads TGTGCCAGCAGCCCCCCGAACAGGGAAGAGACCCAGTACTTC. Residues: CASSPPNREETQYF.